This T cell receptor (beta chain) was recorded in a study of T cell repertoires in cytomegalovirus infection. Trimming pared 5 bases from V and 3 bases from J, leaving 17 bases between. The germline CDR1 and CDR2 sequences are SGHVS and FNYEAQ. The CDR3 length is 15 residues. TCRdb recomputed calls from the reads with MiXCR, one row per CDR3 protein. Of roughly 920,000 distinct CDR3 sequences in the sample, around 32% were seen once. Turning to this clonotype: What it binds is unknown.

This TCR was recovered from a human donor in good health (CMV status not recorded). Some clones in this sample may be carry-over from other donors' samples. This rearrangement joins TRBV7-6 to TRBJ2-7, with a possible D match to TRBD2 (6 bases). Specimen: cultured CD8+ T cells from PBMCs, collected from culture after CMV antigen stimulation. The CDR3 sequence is CASSPGAFRSYEQYF. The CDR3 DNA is TGTGCCAGCAGCCCGGGAGCCTTTCGTAGCTACGAGCAGTACTTC.